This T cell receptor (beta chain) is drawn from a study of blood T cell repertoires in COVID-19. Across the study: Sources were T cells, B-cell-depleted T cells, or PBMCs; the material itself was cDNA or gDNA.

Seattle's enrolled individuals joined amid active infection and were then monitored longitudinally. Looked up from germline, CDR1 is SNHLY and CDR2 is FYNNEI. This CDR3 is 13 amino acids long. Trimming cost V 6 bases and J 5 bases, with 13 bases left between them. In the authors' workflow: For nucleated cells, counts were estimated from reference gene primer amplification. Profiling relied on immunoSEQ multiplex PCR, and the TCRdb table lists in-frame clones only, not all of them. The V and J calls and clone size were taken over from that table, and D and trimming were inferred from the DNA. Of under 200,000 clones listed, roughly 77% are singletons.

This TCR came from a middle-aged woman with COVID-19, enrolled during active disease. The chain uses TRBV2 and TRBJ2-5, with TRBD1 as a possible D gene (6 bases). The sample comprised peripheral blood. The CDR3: CASSAPGVETQYF. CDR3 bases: TGTGCCAGCAGCGCCCCAGGGGTGGAGACCCAGTACTTC.